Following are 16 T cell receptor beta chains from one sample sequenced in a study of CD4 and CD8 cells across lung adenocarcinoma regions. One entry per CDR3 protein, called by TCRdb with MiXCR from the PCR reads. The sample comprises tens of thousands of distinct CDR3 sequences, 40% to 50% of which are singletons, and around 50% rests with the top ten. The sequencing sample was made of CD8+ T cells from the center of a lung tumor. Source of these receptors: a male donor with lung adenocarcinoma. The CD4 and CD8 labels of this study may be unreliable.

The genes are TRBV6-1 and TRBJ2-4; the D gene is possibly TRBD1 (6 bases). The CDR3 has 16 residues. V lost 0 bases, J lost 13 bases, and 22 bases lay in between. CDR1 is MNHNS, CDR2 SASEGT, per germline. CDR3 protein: CASSEAGMGARNTQYF. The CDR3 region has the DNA TGTGCCAGCAGTGAAGCCGGGATGGGGGCCAGAAACACGCAGTACTTC.

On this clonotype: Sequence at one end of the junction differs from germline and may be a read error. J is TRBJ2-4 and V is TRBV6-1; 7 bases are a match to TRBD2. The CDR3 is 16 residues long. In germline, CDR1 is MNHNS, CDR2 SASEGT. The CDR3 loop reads CASREAGRGAKNTQYF. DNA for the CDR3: TGTGCGAGCCGTGAAGCGGGGCGGGGAGCCAAAAACACTCAGTACTTC.

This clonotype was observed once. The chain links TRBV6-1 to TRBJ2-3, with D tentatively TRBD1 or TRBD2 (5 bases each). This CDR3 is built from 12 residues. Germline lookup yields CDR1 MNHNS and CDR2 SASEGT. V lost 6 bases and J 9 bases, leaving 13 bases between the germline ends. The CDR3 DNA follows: TGTGCCAGCAGCGCTCGCTGGGACACGCAGTATTTT. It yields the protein CASSARWDTQYF.

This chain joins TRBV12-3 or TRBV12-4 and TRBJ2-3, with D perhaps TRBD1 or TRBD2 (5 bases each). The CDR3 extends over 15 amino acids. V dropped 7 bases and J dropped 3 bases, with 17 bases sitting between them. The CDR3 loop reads CASTQRGGATDTQYF. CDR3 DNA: TGTGCCAGCACGCAGAGGGGTGGTGCGACAGATACGCAGTATTTT.

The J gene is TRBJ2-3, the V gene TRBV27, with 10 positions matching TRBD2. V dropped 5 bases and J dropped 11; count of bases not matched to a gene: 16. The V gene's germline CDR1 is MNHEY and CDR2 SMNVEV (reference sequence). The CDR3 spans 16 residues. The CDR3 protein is CASSPLAGAGVGEQYF. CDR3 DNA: TGTGCCAGCAGTCCTCTAGCGGGAGCAGGTGTAGGGGAGCAGTATTTT.

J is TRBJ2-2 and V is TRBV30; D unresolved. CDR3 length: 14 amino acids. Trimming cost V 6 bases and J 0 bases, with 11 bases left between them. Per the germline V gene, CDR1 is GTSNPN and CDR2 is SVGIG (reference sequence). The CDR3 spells CACSRTTNTGELFF. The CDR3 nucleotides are TGTGCCTGCTCCCGCACAACGAACACCGGGGAGCTGTTTTTT.

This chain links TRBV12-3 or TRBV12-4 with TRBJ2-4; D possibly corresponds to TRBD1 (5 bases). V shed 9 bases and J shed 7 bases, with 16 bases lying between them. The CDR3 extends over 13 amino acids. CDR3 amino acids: CARGLRAKNIQYF. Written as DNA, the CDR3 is TGTGCCAGGGGGCTGAGAGCAAAGAACATTCAGTACTTC.

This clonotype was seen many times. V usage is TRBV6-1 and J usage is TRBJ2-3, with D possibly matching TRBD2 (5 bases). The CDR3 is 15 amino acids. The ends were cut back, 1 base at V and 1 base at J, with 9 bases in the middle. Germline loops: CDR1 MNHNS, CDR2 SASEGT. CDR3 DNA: TGTGCCAGCAGTGAAGGGGAGCCACGCACAGATACGCAGTATTTT. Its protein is CASSEGEPRTDTQYF.

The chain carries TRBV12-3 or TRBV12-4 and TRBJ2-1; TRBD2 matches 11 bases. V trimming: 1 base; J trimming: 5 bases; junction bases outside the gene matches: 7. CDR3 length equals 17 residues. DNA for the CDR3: TGTGCCAGCAGTTTAGTAGCCTTAGCGGGAGGGGACAATGAGCAGTTCTTC. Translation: CASSLVALAGGDNEQFF.

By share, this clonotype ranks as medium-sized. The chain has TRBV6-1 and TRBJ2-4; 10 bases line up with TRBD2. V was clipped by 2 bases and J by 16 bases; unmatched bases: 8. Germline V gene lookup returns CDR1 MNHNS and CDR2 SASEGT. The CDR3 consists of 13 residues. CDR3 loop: CASSENLAGDKYF. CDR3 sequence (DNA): TGTGCCAGCAGTGAAAATCTAGCGGGAGATAAATACTTC.

The CDR3 DNA is TGTGCCAGCATGAATTCGGGTAACACCGGGGAGCTGTTTTTT. Translated: CASMNSGNTGELFF. V gene TRBV6-1 combines with J gene TRBJ2-2; D remains unclear. This CDR3 is built from 14 residues. Germline-derived CDR1 and CDR2 are MNHNS and SASEGT. Trimming cost V 7 bases and J 2 bases, with 11 bases left between them.

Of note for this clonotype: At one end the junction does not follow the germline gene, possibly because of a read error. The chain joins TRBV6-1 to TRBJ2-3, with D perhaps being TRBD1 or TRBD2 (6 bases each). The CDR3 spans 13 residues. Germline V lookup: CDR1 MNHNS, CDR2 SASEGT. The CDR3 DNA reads TGTGCCAGCAGTGAAGGGGGGGCTAACATGCAGTATTTC. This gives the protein CASSEGGANMQYF.

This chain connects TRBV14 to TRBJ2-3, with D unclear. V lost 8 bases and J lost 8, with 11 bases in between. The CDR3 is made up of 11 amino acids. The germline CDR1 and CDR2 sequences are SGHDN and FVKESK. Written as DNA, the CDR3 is TGTGCCAGCTGCAACGGCCCTACGCAGTATTTT. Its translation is CASCNGPTQYF.

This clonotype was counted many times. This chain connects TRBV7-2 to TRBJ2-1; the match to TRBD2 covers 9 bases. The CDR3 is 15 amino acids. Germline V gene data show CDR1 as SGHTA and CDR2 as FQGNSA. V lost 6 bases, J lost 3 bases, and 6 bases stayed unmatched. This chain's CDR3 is CASSRAGGDYNEQFF. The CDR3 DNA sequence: TGTGCCAGCAGTCGAGCGGGGGGAGACTACAATGAGCAGTTCTTC.

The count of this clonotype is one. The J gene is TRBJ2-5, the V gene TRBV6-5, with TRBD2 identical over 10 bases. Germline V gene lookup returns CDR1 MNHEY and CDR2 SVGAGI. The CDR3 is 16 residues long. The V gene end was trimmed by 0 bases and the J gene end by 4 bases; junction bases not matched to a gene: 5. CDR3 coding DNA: TGTGCCAGCAGTTACTCGGCTAGCGGGAGAGGAGAGACCCAGTACTTC. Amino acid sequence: CASSYSASGRGETQYF.

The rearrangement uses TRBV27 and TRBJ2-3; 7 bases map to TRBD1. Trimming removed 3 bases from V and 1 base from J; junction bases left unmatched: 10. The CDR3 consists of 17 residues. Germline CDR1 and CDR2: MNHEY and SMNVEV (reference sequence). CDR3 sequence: CASSFSRTGGGTDTQYF. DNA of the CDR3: TGTGCCAGCAGTTTTTCGCGGACAGGTGGGGGCACAGATACGCAGTATTTT.